What follows are 11 T cell receptor beta chains derived from one specimen sequenced in a study of cytomegalovirus exposure and HLA in healthy donors. Primers for the PCR totalled 60 Vbeta and 13 Jbeta. The data were produced by immunoSEQ multiplex PCR, yet TCRdb's version contains in-frame clones alone and is incomplete. The profile covers 110,000 to 150,000 clones, with 75% appearing a single time and around 7% taken by the ten largest. Sequencing was done on a sample of PBMCs. The source is a man aged 25 to 40 in good health and CMV-seronegative.

The chain recombines TRBV5-1 with TRBJ2-2, with TRBD2 matching over 14 bases. This CDR3 has 17 amino acids. V shed 2 bases, J shed 3 bases, and the junction held 3 bases outside the gene matches. Germline V gene data show CDR1 as SGHRS and CDR2 as YFSETQ. CDR3 nucleotides: TGCGCCAGCAGCTTAGCGGGACTAGCGGGAGACACCGGGGAGCTGTTTTTT. Protein sequence: CASSLAGLAGDTGELFF.

The chain joins TRBV5-6 to TRBJ1-1, with unresolved D. The V gene's germline CDR1 is SGHDT and CDR2 YYEEEE. The V end lost 3 bases, the J end lost 7 bases, and 7 bases lay between the germline ends. The CDR3 spans 11 residues. The CDR3 is CASSSPYEAFF. The DNA for the CDR3 is TGTGCCAGCAGCTCCCCCTATGAAGCTTTCTTT.

The chain uses TRBV7-6 and TRBJ2-5; D ambiguous. Germline CDR1 and CDR2: SGHVS and FNYEAQ. The V end was cut by 5 bases, the J end by 5 bases, with 6 bases between. The CDR3 length is 11 residues. The CDR3: CASSLLETQYF. For the CDR3, the DNA is TGTGCCAGCAGCCTACTGGAGACCCAGTACTTC. Using reference TRBV7-6 and TRBJ2-5 for the parts outside the CDR3, the full variable domain is GAGVSQSPRYKVTKRGQDVALRCDPISGHVSLYWYRQALGQGPEFLTYFNYEAQQDKSGLPNDRFSAERPEGSISTLTIQRTEQRDSAMYRCASSLLETQYFGPGTRLLVL.

V gene TRBV5-1 combines with J gene TRBJ2-3; 7 bases fit TRBD2. The CDR3 has 14 residues. J lost 5 bases, V lost 5 bases, and 8 bases had no gene match. Germline-derived CDR1 and CDR2 are SGHRS and YFSETQ. The CDR3 is CASRLQAGKDTQYF. The CDR3 DNA reads as TGCGCCAGCAGGTTACAAGCGGGGAAAGATACGCAGTATTTT.

The chain joins TRBV5-6 to TRBJ2-5; D unresolved. The CDR3 extends over 13 amino acids. Germline V gives CDR1 SGHDT, CDR2 YYEEEE. With 0 bases removed from V and 3 bases from J, the gap between germline ends came to 6 bases. As DNA, the CDR3 is TGTGCCAGCAGCTTGGTGCAGGAAGAGACCCAGTACTTC. Translation: CASSLVQEETQYF.

This clone came up a few times. The chain employs TRBV29-1 and TRBJ1-1; D remains ambiguous. Trimming shortened V by 5 bases and J by 5 bases, and 18 bases separated the two germline ends. CDR1 is SQVTM and CDR2 is ANQGSEA in the germline V gene. The CDR3 sequence is 14 residues long. CDR3 in amino acids: CSVPFDLHGTEAFF. Here the CDR3 DNA reads TGCAGCGTTCCATTCGACCTTCACGGGACTGAAGCTTTCTTT.

This chain links TRBV4-1 with TRBJ1-5, with 7 bases matching TRBD1. The CDR3 has 16 amino acids. The germline V gene encodes CDR1 MGHRA and CDR2 YSYEKL. Trimming took 0 bases from V and 3 from J; bases not matched to a gene: 5. CDR3 in amino acids: CASSQEPGGNNQPQHF. CDR3 coding DNA: TGCGCCAGCAGCCAAGAACCAGGGGGGAACAATCAGCCCCAGCATTTT.

The chain combines TRBV5-1 with TRBJ2-5, with 7 bases matching TRBD2. The germline V gene has CDR1 SGHRS and CDR2 YFSETQ. V was pared by 4 bases and J by 1 base, with 4 bases of the junction left unmatched. The CDR3 loop spans 14 amino acids. In nucleotides, the CDR3 is TGCGCCAGCAGCGCCGGGAGGCCCCAAGAGACCCAGTACTTC. Translating gives CASSAGRPQETQYF.

The CDR3 region is CASSRSGTENTEAFF. The CDR3 DNA follows: TGTGCCAGCAGCCGCTCCGGGACAGAGAACACTGAAGCTTTCTTT. The chain uses TRBV4-2 and TRBJ1-1; 7 bases fit TRBD1. CDR1 LGHNA and CDR2 YNFKEQ come from the germline V gene. The V gene end was trimmed by 4 bases and the J gene end by 1 base; junction bases not matched to a gene: 6. This CDR3 has 15 residues.

This clone was observed a single time. The chain recombines TRBV6-1 with TRBJ2-1, with 7 nucleotides matching TRBD1. CDR3 length: 11 amino acids. The germline V gene has CDR1 MNHNS and CDR2 SASEGT. J was trimmed by 7 bases and V by 10 bases; bases with no gene match: 4. CDR3 protein: CATEQGNEQFF. The CDR3 DNA is TGTGCCACTGAACAGGGGAATGAGCAGTTCTTC.

The genes are TRBV6-5 and TRBJ2-7, with D tentatively TRBD1 (6 bases). The V gene's germline CDR1 is MNHEY and CDR2 SVGAGI. The CDR3 length is 16 residues. V was trimmed by 4 bases and J by 3 bases, leaving 19 bases between them. In DNA form, the CDR3 reads TGTGCCAGCAGTTCACCGGGACATACTTCGGGCTACGAGCAGTACTTC. It is translated as CASSSPGHTSGYEQYF.